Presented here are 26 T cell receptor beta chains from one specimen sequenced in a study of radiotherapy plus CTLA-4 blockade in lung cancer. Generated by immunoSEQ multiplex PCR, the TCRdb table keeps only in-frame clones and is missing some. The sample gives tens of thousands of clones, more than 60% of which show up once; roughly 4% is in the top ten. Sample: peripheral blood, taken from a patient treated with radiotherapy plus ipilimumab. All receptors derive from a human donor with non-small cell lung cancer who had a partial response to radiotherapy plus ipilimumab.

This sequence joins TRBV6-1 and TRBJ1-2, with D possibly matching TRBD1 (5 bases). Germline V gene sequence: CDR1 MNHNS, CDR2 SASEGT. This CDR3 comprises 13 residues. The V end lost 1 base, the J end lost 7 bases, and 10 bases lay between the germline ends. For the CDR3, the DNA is TGTGCCAGCAGTGAAGGCGGGGCAGTTGGCTACACCTTC. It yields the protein CASSEGGAVGYTF.

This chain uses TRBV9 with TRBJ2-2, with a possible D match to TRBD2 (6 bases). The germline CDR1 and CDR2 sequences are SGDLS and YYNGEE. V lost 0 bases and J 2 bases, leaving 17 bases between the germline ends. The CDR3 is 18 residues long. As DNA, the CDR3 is TGTGCCAGCAGCGTAGGTCCCGGGCGGGGATTCAACACCGGGGAGCTGTTTTTT. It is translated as CASSVGPGRGFNTGELFF.

The CDR3, as DNA: TGTGCCAGCAGACTACCACAGGGACAGGGGAGTTCACCCCTCCACTTT. Protein sequence: CASRLPQGQGSSPLHF. The chain has TRBV28 and TRBJ1-6, with 10 bases that match TRBD1. The CDR3 extends over 16 amino acids. V lost 6 bases, J lost 9 bases, and 11 bases stayed unmatched. The V gene's germline CDR1 is MDHEN and CDR2 SYDVKM.

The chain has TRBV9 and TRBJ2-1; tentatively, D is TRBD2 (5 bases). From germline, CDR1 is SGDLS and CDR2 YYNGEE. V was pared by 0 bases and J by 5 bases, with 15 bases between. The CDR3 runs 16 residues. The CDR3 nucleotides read TGTGCCAGCAGCGTAGCTACGGTGAGGGAGAACAATGAGCAGTTCTTC. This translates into CASSVATVRENNEQFF. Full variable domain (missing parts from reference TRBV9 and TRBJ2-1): DSGVTQTPKHLITATGQRVTLRCSPRSGDLSVYWYQQSLDQGLQFLIQYYNGEERAKGNILERFSAQQFPDLHSELNLSSLELGDSALYFCASSVATVRENNEQFFGPGTRLTVL.

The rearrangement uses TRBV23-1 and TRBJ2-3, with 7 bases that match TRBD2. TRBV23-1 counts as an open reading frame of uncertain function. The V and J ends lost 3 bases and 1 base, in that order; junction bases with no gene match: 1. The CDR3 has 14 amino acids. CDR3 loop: CASSQGGGTDTQYF. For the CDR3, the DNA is TGCGCCAGCAGTCAGGGGGGGGGCACAGATACGCAGTATTTT.

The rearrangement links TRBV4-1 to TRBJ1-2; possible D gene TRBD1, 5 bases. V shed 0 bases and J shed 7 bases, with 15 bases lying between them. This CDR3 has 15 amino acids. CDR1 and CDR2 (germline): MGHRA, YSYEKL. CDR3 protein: CASSQEGANLFGYTF. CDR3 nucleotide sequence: TGCGCCAGCAGCCAAGAAGGGGCAAACCTCTTTGGCTACACCTTC.

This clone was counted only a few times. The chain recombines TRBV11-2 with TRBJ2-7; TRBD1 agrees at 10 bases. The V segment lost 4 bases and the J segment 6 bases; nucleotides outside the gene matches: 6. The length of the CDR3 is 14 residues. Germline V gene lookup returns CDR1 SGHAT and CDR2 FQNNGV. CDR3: CASSSLGQGSEQYF. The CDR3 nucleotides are TGTGCCAGCAGCTCGTTGGGACAGGGGAGCGAGCAGTACTTC.

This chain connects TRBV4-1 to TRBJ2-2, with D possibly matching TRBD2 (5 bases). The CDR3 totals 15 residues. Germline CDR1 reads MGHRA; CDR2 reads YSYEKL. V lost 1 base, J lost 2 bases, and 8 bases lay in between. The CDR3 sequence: CASSQASGNTGELFF. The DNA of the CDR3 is TGCGCCAGCAGCCAAGCGAGCGGCAACACCGGGGAGCTGTTTTTT.

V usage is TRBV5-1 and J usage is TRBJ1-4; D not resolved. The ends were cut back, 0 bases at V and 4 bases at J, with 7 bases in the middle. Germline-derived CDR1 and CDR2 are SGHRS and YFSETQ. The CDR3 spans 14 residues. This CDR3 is CASSLDGLNEKLFF. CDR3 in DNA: TGCGCCAGCAGCTTGGATGGACTTAATGAAAAACTGTTTTTT.

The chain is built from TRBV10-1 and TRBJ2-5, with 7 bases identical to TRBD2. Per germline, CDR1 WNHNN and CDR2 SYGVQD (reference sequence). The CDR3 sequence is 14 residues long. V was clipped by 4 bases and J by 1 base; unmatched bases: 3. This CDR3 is CASSAGGPQETQYF. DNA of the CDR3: TGCGCCAGCAGTGCGGGGGGACCCCAAGAGACCCAGTACTTC.

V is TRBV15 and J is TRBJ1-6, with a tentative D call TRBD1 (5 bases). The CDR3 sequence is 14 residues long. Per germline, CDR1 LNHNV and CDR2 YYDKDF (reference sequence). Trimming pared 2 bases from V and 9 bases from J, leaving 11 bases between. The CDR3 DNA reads TGTGCCACCAGCAGATCAGGGTTAGGTTCACCCCTCCACTTT. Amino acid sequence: CATSRSGLGSPLHF.

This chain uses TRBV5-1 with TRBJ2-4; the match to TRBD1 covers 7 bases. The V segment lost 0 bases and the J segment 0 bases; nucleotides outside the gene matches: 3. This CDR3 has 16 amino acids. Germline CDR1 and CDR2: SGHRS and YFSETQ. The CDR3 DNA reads TGCGCCAGCAGCTTGGGACAGGGAGTAGCCAAAAACATTCAGTACTTC. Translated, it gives CASSLGQGVAKNIQYF.

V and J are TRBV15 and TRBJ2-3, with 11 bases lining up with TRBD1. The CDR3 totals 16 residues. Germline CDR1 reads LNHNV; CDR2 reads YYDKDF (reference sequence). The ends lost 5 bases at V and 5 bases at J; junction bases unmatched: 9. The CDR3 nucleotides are TGTGCCACCAGCTACCGGGACAGGGGGTATGAAGATACGCAGTATTTT. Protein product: CATSYRDRGYEDTQYF.

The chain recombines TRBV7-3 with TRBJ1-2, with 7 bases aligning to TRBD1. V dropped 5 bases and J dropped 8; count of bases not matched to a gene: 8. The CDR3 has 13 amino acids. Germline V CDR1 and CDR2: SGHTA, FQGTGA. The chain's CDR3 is CASSRATGDGYTF. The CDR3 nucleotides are TGTGCCAGCAGCCGAGCCACAGGGGACGGCTACACCTTC.

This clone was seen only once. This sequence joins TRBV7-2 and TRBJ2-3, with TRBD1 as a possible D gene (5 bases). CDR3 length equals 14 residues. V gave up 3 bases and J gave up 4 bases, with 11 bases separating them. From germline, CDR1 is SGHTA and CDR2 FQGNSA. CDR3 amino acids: CASSFRRAADTQYF. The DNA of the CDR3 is TGTGCCAGCAGCTTCCGCAGGGCAGCAGATACGCAGTATTTT.

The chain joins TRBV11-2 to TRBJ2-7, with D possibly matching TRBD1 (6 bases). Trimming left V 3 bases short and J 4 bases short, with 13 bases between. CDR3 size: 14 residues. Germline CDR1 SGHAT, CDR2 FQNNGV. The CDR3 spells CASSLRTDWYEQYF. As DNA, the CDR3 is TGTGCCAGCAGCTTGAGGACAGACTGGTACGAGCAGTACTTC. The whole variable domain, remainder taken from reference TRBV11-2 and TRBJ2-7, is EAGVAQSPRYKIIEKRQSVAFWCNPISGHATLYWYQQILGQGPKLLIQFQNNGVVDDSQLPKDRFSAERLKGVDSTLKIQPAKLEDSAVYLCASSLRTDWYEQYFGPGTRLTVT.

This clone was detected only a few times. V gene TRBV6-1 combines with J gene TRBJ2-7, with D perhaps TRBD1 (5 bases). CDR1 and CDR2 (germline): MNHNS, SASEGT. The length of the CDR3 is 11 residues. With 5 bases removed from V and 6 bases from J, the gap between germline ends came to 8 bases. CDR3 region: CASSFQGEQYF. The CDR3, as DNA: TGTGCCAGCAGTTTCCAGGGCGAGCAGTACTTC.

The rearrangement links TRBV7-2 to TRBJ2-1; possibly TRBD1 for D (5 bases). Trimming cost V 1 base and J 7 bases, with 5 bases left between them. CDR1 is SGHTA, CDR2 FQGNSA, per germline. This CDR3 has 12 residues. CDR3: CASSLEGNEQFF. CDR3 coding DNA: TGTGCCAGCAGCTTAGAGGGGAATGAGCAGTTCTTC.

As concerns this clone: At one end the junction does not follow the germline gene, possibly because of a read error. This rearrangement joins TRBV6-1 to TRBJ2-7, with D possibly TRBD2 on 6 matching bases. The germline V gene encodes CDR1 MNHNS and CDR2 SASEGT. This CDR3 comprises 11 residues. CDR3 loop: CASSELGGLSF. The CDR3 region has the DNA TGTGCCAGCAGTGAACTCGGGGGACTGTCCTTC.

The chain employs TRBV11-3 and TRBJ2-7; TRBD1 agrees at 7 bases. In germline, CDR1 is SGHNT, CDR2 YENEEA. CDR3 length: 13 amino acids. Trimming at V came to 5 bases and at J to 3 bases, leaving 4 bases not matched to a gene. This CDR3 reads CASSPRQGYEQYF. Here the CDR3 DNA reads TGTGCCAGCAGCCCGAGACAGGGCTACGAGCAGTACTTC.

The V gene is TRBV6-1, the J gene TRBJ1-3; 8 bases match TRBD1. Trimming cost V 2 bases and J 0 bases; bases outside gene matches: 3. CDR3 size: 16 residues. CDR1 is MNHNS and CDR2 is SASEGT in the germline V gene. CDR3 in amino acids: CASSEQGALSGNTIYF. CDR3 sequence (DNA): TGTGCCAGCAGTGAACAGGGGGCCCTCTCTGGAAACACCATATATTTT.

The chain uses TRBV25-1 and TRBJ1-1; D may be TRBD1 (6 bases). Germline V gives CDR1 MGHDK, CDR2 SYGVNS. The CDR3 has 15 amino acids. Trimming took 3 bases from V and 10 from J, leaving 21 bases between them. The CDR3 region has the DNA TGTGCCAGCAGTGACTTTGGATCCGCCCAGGGGACAGCTTTCTTT. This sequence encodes CASSDFGSAQGTAFF.

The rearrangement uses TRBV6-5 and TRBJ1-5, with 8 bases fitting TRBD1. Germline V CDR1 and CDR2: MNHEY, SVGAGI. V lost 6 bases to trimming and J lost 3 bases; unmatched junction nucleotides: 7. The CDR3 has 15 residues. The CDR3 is CASSPGQGFNQPQHF. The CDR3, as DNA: TGTGCCAGCAGCCCAGGACAGGGCTTCAATCAGCCCCAGCATTTT.

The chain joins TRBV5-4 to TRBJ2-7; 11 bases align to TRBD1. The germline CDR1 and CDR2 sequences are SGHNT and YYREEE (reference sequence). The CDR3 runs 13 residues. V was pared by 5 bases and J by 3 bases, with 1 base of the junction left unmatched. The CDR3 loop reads CASRGQGVYEQYF. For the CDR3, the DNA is TGTGCCAGCAGGGGACAGGGGGTCTACGAGCAGTACTTC.

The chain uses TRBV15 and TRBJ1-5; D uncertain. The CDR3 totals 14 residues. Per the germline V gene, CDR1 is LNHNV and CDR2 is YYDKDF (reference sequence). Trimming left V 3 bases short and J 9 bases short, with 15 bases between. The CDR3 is CATSSDTGLGPQHF. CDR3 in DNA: TGTGCCACCAGCAGTGATACGGGGTTAGGGCCCCAGCATTTT.

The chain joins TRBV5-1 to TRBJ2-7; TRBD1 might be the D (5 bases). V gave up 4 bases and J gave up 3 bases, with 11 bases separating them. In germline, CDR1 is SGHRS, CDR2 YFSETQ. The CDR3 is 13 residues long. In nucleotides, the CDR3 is TGCGCCAGCAGCCCCGGACAACTCTACGAGCAGTACTTC. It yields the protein CASSPGQLYEQYF.